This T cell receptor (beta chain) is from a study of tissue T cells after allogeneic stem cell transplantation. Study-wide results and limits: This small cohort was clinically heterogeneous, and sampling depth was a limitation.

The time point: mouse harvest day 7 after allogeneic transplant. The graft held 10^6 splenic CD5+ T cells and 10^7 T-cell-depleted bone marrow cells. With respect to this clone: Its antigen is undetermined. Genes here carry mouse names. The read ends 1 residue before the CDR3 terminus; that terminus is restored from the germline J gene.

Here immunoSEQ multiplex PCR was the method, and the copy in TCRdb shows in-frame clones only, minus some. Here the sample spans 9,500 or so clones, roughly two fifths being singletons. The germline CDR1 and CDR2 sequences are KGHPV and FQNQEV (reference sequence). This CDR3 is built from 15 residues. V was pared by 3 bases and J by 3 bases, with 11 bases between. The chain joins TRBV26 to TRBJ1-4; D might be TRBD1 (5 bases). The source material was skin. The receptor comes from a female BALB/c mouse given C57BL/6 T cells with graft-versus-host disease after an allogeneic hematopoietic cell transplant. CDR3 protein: CASSLGAGTNERLFF. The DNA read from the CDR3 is TGTGCCAGCAGTCTTGGGGCAGGGACCAACGAAAGATTATTT.